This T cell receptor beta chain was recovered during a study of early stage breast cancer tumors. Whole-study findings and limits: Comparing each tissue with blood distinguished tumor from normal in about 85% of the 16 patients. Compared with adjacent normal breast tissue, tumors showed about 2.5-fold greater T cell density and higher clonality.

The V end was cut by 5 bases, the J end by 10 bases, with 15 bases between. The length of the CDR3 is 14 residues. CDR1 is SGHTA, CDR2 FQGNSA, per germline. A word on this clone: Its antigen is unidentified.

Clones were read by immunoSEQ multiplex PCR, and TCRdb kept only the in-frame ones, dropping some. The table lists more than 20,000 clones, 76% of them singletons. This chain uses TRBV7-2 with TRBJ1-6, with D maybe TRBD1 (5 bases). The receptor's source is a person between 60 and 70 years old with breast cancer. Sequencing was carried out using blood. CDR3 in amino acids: CASSVQGPGSPLHF. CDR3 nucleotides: TGTGCCAGCAGCGTCCAGGGTCCAGGCTCACCCCTCCACTTT.